The TCR beta chain described here comes from a study of shared clonotypes between healthy human individuals. Unsorted material relied on approximately 90 million PBMCs as the source of genomic DNA. Each subset's genomic DNA was split evenly across several immunoSEQ plates. Approximately 30,000 T cell genomes (roughly 300 ng DNA) went into each PBMC replicate. Profiled with immunoSEQ multiplex PCR; TCRdb holds only in-frame clones, not every one. The sample lists approximately 500,000 clones, about 84% occurring once. This clone was detected a few times. The trim removed 4 bases at V and 10 bases at J, leaving 16 bases unmatched. The CDR3 extends over 16 amino acids. In germline, CDR1 is MNHEY, CDR2 SMNVEV (reference sequence).

The rearrangement joins TRBV27 to TRBJ2-1; 7 nucleotides align to TRBD2. The TCR originated in a woman between 35 and 50 years old in good health. Some clones in this sample may be carry-over from other donors' samples. The sequencing sample was made of PBMCs. The CDR3 loop reads CASSSSASGMGGEQFF. The CDR3 DNA follows: TGTGCCAGCAGTTCCTCTGCCAGCGGGATGGGGGGGGAGCAGTTCTTC.